This paragraph covers one T cell receptor (beta chain) sequence. Its cognate antigen is unknown. Trimming cost V 0 bases and J 4 bases, with 10 bases left between them. This CDR3 region has 15 residues. The germline V gene has CDR1 SGHRS and CDR2 YFSETQ. This entry is derived from a study of T cells in localized non-small cell lung cancer. Broader study findings: Median roughly 57 top-100 tumor clones were shared with paired adjacent lung. A denser population of T cells in blood accompanied longer overall survival. Sequencing involved a lone tumor region, leaving heterogeneity possible.

Sequencing used immunoSEQ multiplex PCR; TCRdb keeps in-frame clones, though not all of them. The sample includes tens of thousands of clones, about 86% seen only once; the top ten take around 6.6%. This TCR was sampled from a male donor older than 55 with stage II lung adenocarcinoma. The chain recombines TRBV5-1 with TRBJ2-2; D gene ambiguous. The material sequenced was peripheral blood mononuclear cells, taken before any cancer treatment. The CDR3 nucleotides are TGCGCCAGCAGCTTGGCCGCGGCCACCACCGGGGAGCTGTTTTTT. Its protein product is CASSLAAATTGELFF.